This TCR beta chain was sequenced during a study of human T cells and chemical hapten exposure. MiXCR was run by TCRdb on the RACE reads, yielding one entry per CDR3 protein. The sample yields approximately 90,000 distinct CDR3 sequences, 9.5% to 15% seen once. CDR3 length equals 17 residues. V lost 0 bases and J lost 7; bases outside the gene matches: 13. Per the germline V gene, CDR1 is LGHNA and CDR2 is YNFKEQ. Specified time point: patch test 1, 2 weeks after DPC sensitization. Treatment here: therapeutic diphenylcyclopropenone sensitization with weekly scalp DPC. The starting material was whole blood, obtained in connection with sensitization to the hapten diphenylcyclopropenone (DPC). This receptor was obtained from a woman between 35 and 50 years old with alopecia areata. Some clones in this sample may be carry-over from other donors' samples. The chain carries TRBV4-2 and TRBJ1-1; 8 nucleotides match TRBD1. The CDR3 bases are TGTGCCAGCAGCCAAGACAGGACAGGGACTTCCCGCGGTGAAGCTTTCTTT. It yields the protein CASSQDRTGTSRGEAFF.